This TCR beta chain originates from a study of cytomegalovirus exposure and HLA in healthy donors. The PCR made use of 60 Vbeta and 13 Jbeta primers. Libraries were prepared by immunoSEQ multiplex PCR; TCRdb keeps only in-frame clonotypes and omits some of them. The sample has 200,000 to 250,000 clones. Worth noting for this clone: The antigen remains unidentified.

Study findings and constraints: Later analysis revealed greater clonal expansion in HLA-associated TCR beta chains than in equally common others.

What was sequenced was PBMCs. The source is a woman younger than 45 in good health and CMV-seropositive.

This CDR3 is CASSSFSGGTGELFF. Here the CDR3 DNA reads TGTGCCAGCAGCTCCTTTTCAGGTGGCACCGGGGAGCTGTTTTTT. This chain joins TRBV11-3 and TRBJ2-2; D unclear. The CDR3 runs 15 residues. CDR1 and CDR2 from the germline V gene are SGHNT and YENEEA. Trimming stripped 4 bases from V and 4 bases from J, with 13 bases between. The full variable domain, its missing parts supplied by reference TRBV11-3 and TRBJ2-2, is EAGVVQSPRYKIIEKKQPVAFWCNPISGHNTLYWYLQNLGQGPELLIRYENEEAVDDSQLPKDRFSAERLKGVDSTLKIQPAELGDSAVYLCASSSFSGGTGELFFGEGSRLTVL.